One sample yielded the 17 T cell receptor beta chains listed below, sequenced in a study of shared clonotypes between healthy human individuals (dated by TCRdb to about 2020). The library was made by the immunoSEQ multiplex PCR assay. As stored in TCRdb, this immuneACCESS dataset retains in-frame rearrangements with V and J assigned. A fraction of the clones does not appear; measured against another copy, unresolved V genes explain less than half of the discrepancy, and the remainder lacks a known reason. This sample comprises fewer than 850,000 clones, less than 80% of them detected only once. The ten largest clonotypes hold around 1.8% of the sample. Sequencing was done on a sample of memory CD4+ T cells sorted from blood. The cell subset or site label corresponds to: CD45RA-negative fraction. The receptors were gathered from a woman aged 30 to 39 in good health.

This chain connects TRBV10-1 to TRBJ2-1; D gene ambiguous. Trimming took off 2 bases at V and 9 bases at J, with 11 bases between the two ends. Per germline, CDR1 WNHNN and CDR2 SYGVQD (reference sequence). The CDR3 consists of 13 residues. This chain's CDR3 is CASSEALRPEQFF. The CDR3 coding sequence is TGCGCCAGCAGTGAGGCCCTCCGACCTGAGCAGTTCTTC.

This rearrangement joins TRBV5-6 to TRBJ1-3, with TRBD1 identical over 8 bases. This CDR3 comprises 15 residues. Germline CDR1 is SGHDT and CDR2 is YYEEEE. V gave up 6 bases and J gave up 4 bases; unmatched junction bases: 9. The CDR3 loop reads CASTDGQGRGNTIYF. The CDR3, as DNA: TGTGCCAGCACCGACGGACAGGGCAGAGGAAACACCATATATTTT.

In this sample, this clone turned up a few times. The CDR3 coding sequence is TGTGCCAGCAGCCCCTCCGGCCCAGATACGCAGTATTTT. Translation gives CASSPSGPDTQYF. This sequence joins TRBV7-8 and TRBJ2-3; the D is unclear. The CDR3 sequence is 13 residues long. CDR1 and CDR2 (germline): SGHVS, FQNEAQ. The V gene lost 5 bases and the J gene lost 4 bases, with 10 bases spanning the gap.

The gene calls are TRBV10-2 and TRBJ2-7, with TRBD2 identical over 14 bases. V was clipped by 2 bases and J by 3 bases; unmatched bases: 12. This CDR3 has 19 amino acids. The germline V gene has CDR1 WSHSY and CDR2 SAAADI. The CDR3 DNA is TGCGCCAGCAGTGAGCCGGGACTAGCGGGAGTAGGAAGTAGCTACGAGCAGTACTTC. Protein: CASSEPGLAGVGSSYEQYF.

In this sample, this clone turned up a few times. Different DNA sequences within this sample yield the same CDR3. The V gene is TRBV5-1, the J gene TRBJ2-1; D gene unclear. Germline V lookup: CDR1 SGHRS, CDR2 YFSETQ. Trimming stripped 0 bases from V and 4 bases from J, with 11 bases between. The CDR3 is made up of 15 amino acids. The CDR3 sequence is CASSLDSGVYNEQFF. The CDR3 DNA is TGCGCCAGCAGCTTGGATTCAGGAGTATACAATGAGCAGTTCTTC.

The rearrangement joins TRBV10-3 to TRBJ2-1; D not resolved. Germline V lookup: CDR1 ENHRY, CDR2 SYGVKD. The V end was cut by 1 base, the J end by 5 bases, with 6 bases between. The CDR3 has 13 amino acids. This chain's CDR3 is CAISEYEDNEQFF. The DNA for the CDR3 is TGTGCCATCAGTGAGTACGAAGACAATGAGCAGTTCTTC.

This clone has a count of ten or more. The chain links TRBV25-1 to TRBJ2-4; D may be TRBD1 (7 bases). CDR3 length: 18 amino acids. Trimming removed 3 bases from V and 3 bases from J, with 21 bases in between. Germline lookup yields CDR1 MGHDK and CDR2 SYGVNS. The DNA for the CDR3 is TGTGCCAGCAGTGAGGACTCCAAATCTCAGGGGGGCAAAAACATTCAGTACTTC. Its translation is CASSEDSKSQGGKNIQYF.

The chain is built from TRBV25-1 and TRBJ2-1; tentative D call: TRBD2 (6 bases). Trimming shortened V by 4 bases and J by 5 bases, and 15 bases separated the two germline ends. The CDR3 is made up of 15 amino acids. From germline, CDR1 is MGHDK and CDR2 SYGVNS. This chain's CDR3 is CASSVSGDGNNEQFF. CDR3 nucleotides: TGTGCCAGCAGTGTTAGCGGAGACGGTAACAATGAGCAGTTCTTC.

This chain uses TRBV18 with TRBJ2-7; the D gene is possibly TRBD1 (6 bases). Germline V gives CDR1 KGHSH, CDR2 LQKENI. There are 14 residues in the CDR3. Trimming removed 2 bases at V and 2 bases at J, with 10 bases between. The CDR3 region has the DNA TGTGCCAGCTCACCAGGGGGCGGCGCCTACGAGCAGTACTTC. It specifies CASSPGGGAYEQYF. Combining the CDR3 with reference TRBV18 and TRBJ2-7 gives the whole variable domain NAGVMQNPRHLVRRRGQEARLRCSPMKGHSHVYWYRQLPEEGLKFMVYLQKENIIDESGMPKERFSAEFPKEGPSILRIQQVVRGDSAAYFCASSPGGGAYEQYFGPGTRLTVT.

In its sample, this clone was seen a few times. The gene calls are TRBV30 and TRBJ2-3, with TRBD2 matching 12 bases. The CDR3 spans 16 residues. With 1 base clipped from V and 14 bases from J, the junction kept 16 bases outside the gene matches. CDR1 GTSNPN and CDR2 SVGIG come from the germline V gene (reference sequence). This CDR3 is CAWSGPTSGRLEVWYF. The CDR3 region has the DNA TGTGCCTGGAGTGGCCCGACTAGCGGGAGATTGGAGGTGTGGTATTTT.

This clone has just one count. This sequence joins TRBV4-1 and TRBJ2-3; 16 positions match TRBD2. The trim removed 4 bases at V and 5 bases at J, leaving 12 bases unmatched. The germline gives CDR1 MGHRA, CDR2 YSYEKL. CDR3 length equals 19 residues. The CDR3 is CASSRAIPGLAGGIDTQYF. The CDR3, as DNA: TGCGCCAGCAGCCGCGCAATACCGGGACTAGCGGGAGGGATAGATACGCAGTATTTT.

V gene TRBV19 combines with J gene TRBJ2-3; D may be TRBD1 or TRBD2 (5 bases each). The CDR3 covers 16 residues. Germline lookup yields CDR1 LNHDA and CDR2 SQIVND (reference sequence). V was cut by 3 bases and J by 0 bases, with 13 bases left in between. The CDR3 protein is CASSIQGAPSTDTQYF. CDR3 DNA sequence: TGTGCCAGTAGTATCCAGGGAGCGCCTAGCACAGATACGCAGTATTTT.

The gene calls are TRBV7-9 and TRBJ2-6; TRBD1 might be the D (5 bases). This CDR3 comprises 15 residues. Germline CDR1 reads SEHNR; CDR2 reads FQNEAQ (reference sequence). V was cut by 4 bases and J by 2 bases, with 9 bases left in between. CDR3 amino acids: CASSSQGTGANVLTF. DNA of the CDR3: TGTGCCAGCAGCTCTCAGGGCACTGGGGCCAACGTCCTGACTTTC.

This clone was recorded only once. V gene TRBV15 combines with J gene TRBJ1-3, with TRBD1 identical over 8 bases. V dropped 0 bases and J dropped 4; count of bases not matched to a gene: 5. Germline CDR1 reads LNHNV; CDR2 reads YYDKDF (reference sequence). CDR3 length: 16 amino acids. The CDR3 DNA follows: TGTGCCACCAGCAGAGATGGCAGGGGGCAAGGAAACACCATATATTTT. This gives the protein CATSRDGRGQGNTIYF.

V gene TRBV19 combines with J gene TRBJ2-7; 8 positions agree with TRBD1. Germline assignment: CDR1 LNHDA and CDR2 SQIVND (reference sequence). Trimming at V came to 4 bases and at J to 3 bases, leaving 8 bases not matched to a gene. The CDR3 consists of 15 residues. The CDR3 sequence is CASSRTGTGDYEQYF. CDR3 in DNA: TGTGCCAGTAGTAGGACCGGGACAGGCGACTACGAGCAGTACTTC.

The count of this clone is one. The V gene is TRBV21-1, the J gene TRBJ2-2; the table's D call, TRBD2, was not checked against the DNA. TRBV21-1 represents a pseudogene. There are 14 residues in the CDR3. CDR3 nucleotide sequence: TGTGCCAGCAGCAAAGCGGGAGCTACCGGGGAGCTGTTTTTT. As protein: CASSKAGATGELFF.

The rearrangement uses TRBV28 and TRBJ2-7; 8 bases fit TRBD1. Germline values: CDR1 MDHEN, CDR2 SYDVKM. J gave up 6 bases and V 5 bases, and 9 bases lay outside the gene matches. This CDR3 is 14 amino acids long. In DNA form, the CDR3 reads TGTGCCAGCAGTGGACAGGGTGGGCAGGGCGAGCAGTACTTC. This encodes CASSGQGGQGEQYF. Variable domain in full (rest from reference TRBV28 and TRBJ2-7): DVKVTQSSRYLVKRTGEKVFLECVQDMDHENMFWYRQDPGLGLRLIYFSYDVKMKEKGDIPEGYSVSREKKERFSLILESASTNQTSMYLCASSGQGGQGEQYFGPGTRLTVT.